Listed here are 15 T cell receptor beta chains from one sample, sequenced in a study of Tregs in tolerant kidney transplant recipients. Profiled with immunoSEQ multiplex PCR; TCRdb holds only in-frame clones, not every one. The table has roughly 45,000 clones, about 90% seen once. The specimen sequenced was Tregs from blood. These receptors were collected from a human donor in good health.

As DNA, the CDR3 is TGTGCCAGTAACCTCAAGGGGACGGTGTATAATTCACCCCTCCACTTT. It codes for CASNLKGTVYNSPLHF. This rearrangement joins TRBV19 to TRBJ1-6; D might be TRBD1 (5 bases). V was pared by 7 bases and J by 4 bases, with 17 bases between. CDR1 LNHDA and CDR2 SQIVND come from the germline V gene (reference sequence). The length of the CDR3 is 16 residues.

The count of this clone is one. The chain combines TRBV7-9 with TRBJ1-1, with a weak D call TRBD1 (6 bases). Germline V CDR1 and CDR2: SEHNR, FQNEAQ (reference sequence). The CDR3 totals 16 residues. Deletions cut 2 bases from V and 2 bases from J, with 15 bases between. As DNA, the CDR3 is TGTGCCAGCAGCTTACACGGGGGCGGGCGCAACACTGAAGCTTTCTTT. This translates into CASSLHGGGRNTEAFF.

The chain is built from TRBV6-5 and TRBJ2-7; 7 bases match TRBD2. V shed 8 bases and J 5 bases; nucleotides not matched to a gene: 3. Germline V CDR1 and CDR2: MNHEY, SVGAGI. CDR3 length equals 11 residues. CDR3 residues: CASWGGNEQYF. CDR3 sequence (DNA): TGTGCCAGCTGGGGGGGAAACGAGCAGTACTTC.

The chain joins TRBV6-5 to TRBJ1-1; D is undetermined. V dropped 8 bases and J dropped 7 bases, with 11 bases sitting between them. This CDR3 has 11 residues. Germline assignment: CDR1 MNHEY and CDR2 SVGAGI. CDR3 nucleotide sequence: TGTGCCAGCGGTCGGGTTCTTGAAGCTTTCTTT. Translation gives CASGRVLEAFF.

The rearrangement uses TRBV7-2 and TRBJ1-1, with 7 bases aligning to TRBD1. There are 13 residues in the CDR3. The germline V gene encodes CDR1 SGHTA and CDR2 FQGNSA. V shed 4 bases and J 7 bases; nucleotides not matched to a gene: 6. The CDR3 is CASSSQGRGEAFF. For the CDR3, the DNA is TGTGCCAGCAGCTCACAGGGGAGGGGTGAAGCTTTCTTT.

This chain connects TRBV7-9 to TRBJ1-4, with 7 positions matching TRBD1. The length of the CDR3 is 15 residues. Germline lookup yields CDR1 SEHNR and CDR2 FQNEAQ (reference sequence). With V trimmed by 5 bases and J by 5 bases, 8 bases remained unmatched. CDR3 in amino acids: CASSPFRGTNEKLFF. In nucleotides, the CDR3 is TGTGCCAGCAGCCCCTTCAGGGGGACAAATGAAAAACTGTTTTTT.

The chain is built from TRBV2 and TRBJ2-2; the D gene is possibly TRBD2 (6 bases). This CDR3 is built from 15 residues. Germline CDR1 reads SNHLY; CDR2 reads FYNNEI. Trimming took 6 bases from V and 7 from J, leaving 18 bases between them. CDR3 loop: CASRPSLGEVGELFF. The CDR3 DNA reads TGTGCCAGCAGGCCGTCCCTCGGGGAGGTCGGGGAGCTGTTTTTT.

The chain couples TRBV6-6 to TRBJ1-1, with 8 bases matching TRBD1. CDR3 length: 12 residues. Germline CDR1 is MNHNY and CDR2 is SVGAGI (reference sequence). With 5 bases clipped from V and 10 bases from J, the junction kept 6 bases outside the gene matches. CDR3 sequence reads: CASSLIRGLAFF. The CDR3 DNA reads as TGTGCCAGCAGTCTAATCAGGGGGCTAGCTTTCTTT.

The CDR3 spells CASSRLAPGGSYNEQFF. The CDR3 nucleotides are TGCGCCAGCAGCCGTCTGGCCCCGGGAGGGTCCTACAATGAGCAGTTCTTC. This chain connects TRBV5-1 to TRBJ2-1; 8 bases line up with TRBD2. Trimming cost V 4 bases and J 1 base; bases outside gene matches: 10. This CDR3 has 17 residues. Germline-derived CDR1 and CDR2 are SGHRS and YFSETQ.

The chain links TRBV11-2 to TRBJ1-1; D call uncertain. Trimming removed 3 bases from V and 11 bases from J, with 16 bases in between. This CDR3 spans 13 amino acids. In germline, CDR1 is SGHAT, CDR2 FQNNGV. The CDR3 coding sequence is TGTGCCAGCAGCTTCGGCCCGTACATTGGGGCTTTCTTT. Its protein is CASSFGPYIGAFF.

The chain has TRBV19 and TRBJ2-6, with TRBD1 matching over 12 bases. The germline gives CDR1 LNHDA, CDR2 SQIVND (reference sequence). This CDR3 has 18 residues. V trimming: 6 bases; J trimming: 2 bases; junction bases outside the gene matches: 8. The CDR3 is CASRPRGQGATGANVLTF. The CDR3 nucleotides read TGTGCCAGTAGGCCGAGGGGACAGGGGGCAACTGGGGCCAACGTCCTGACTTTC.

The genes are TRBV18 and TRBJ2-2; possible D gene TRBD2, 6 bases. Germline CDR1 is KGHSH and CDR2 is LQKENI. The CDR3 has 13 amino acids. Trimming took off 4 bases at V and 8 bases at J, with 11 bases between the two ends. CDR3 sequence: CASSLLAAGELFF. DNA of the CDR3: TGTGCCAGCTCACTTTTAGCGGCGGGGGAGCTGTTTTTT.

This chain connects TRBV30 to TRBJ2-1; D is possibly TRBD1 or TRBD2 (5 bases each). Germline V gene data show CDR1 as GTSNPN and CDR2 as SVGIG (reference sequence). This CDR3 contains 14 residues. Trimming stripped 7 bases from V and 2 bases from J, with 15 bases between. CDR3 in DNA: TGTGCCTACACCGGGACCAATACCTACAATGAGCAGTTCTTC. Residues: CAYTGTNTYNEQFF.

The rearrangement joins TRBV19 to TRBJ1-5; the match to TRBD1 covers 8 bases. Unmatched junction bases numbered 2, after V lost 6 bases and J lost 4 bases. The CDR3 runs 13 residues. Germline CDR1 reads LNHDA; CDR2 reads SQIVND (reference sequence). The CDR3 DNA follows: TGTGCCAGTAGCTACAGGGGGAATCAGCCCCAGCATTTT. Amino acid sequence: CASSYRGNQPQHF.

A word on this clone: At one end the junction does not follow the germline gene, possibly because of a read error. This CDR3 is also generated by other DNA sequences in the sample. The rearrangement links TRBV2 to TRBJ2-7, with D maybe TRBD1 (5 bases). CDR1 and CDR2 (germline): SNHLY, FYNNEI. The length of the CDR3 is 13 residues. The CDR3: CASRAVGANEQYF. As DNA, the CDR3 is TGCGCCAGCAGGGCTGTAGGGGCCAACGAGCAGTACTTC. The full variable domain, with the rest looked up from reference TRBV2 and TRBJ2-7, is EPEVTQTPSHQVTQMGQEVILRCVPISNHLYFYWYRQILGQKVEFLVSFYNNEISEKSEIFDDQFSVERPDGSNFTLKIRSTKLEDSAMYFCASRAVGANEQYFGPGTRLTVT.